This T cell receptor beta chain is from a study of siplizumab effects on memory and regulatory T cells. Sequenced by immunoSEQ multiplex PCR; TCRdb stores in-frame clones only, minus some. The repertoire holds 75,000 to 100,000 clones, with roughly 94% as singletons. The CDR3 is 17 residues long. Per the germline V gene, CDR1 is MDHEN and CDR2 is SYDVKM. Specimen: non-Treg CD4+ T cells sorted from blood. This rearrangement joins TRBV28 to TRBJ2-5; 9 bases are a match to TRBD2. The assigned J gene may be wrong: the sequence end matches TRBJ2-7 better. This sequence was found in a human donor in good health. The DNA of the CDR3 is TGTGCCAGCAGTTTAGCGGCTAGCGGGATAAATAACTACGAGCAGTACTTC. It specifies CASSLAASGINNYEQYF.